Listed here are 24 T cell receptor beta chains from one sample, sequenced in a study of T cell responses to AZD1222 COVID-19 vaccine. This table comes from immunoSEQ multiplex PCR, and its TCRdb copy is limited to in-frame clones, with some not included. The table records some 200,000 clones, roughly 88% of them present only once. This material consisted of peripheral blood, taken on day 0 of AZD1222 vaccination. These receptors were taken from an adult in good health.

The chain recombines TRBV5-1 with TRBJ1-2, with a weak D call TRBD1 (5 bases). Germline loops: CDR1 SGHRS, CDR2 YFSETQ. V lost 4 bases to trimming and J lost 8 bases, with 21 bases between them. This CDR3 has 15 residues. CDR3 protein: CASSPDPAGQEGYTF. DNA of the CDR3: TGCGCCAGCAGCCCCGATCCGGCGGGGCAAGAGGGCTACACCTTC.

The chain carries TRBV2 and TRBJ1-3, with a possible D match to TRBD1 (5 bases). Looked up from germline, CDR1 is SNHLY and CDR2 is FYNNEI. Trimming shortened V by 5 bases and J by 1 base, and 9 bases separated the two germline ends. This CDR3 has 14 residues. CDR3 in amino acids: CASSPRVSGNTIYF. As DNA, the CDR3 is TGTGCCAGCAGTCCCAGGGTTTCTGGAAACACCATATATTTT.

The chain recombines TRBV10-3 with TRBJ1-1, with D possibly being TRBD1 (6 bases). Per the germline V gene, CDR1 is ENHRY and CDR2 is SYGVKD. CDR3 length: 13 amino acids. Trimming stripped 7 bases from V and 4 bases from J, with 13 bases between. The CDR3 protein is CAINTRGGTEAFF. The CDR3 DNA reads as TGTGCCATCAATACCAGGGGAGGCACTGAAGCTTTCTTT.

The V and J genes are TRBV28 and TRBJ2-1, with D maybe TRBD2 (5 bases). Germline CDR1 reads MDHEN; CDR2 reads SYDVKM. The CDR3 loop spans 16 amino acids. Trimming removed 1 base from V and 3 bases from J, with 13 bases in between. The CDR3 DNA sequence: TGTGCCAGCAGTTTATTCGAGGGTAACGGCTACAATGAGCAGTTCTTC. Protein: CASSLFEGNGYNEQFF.

This rearrangement joins TRBV6-6 to TRBJ1-6; D is perhaps TRBD1 (5 bases). The ends were cut back, 7 bases at V and 10 bases at J, with 14 bases in the middle. Germline V gene data show CDR1 as MNHNY and CDR2 as SVGAGI (reference sequence). The CDR3 is 13 amino acids. The CDR3 DNA reads as TGTGCCAGCAATTTGGGGGAGTACTCACCCCTCCACTTT. It is translated as CASNLGEYSPLHF.

This rearrangement joins TRBV7-9 to TRBJ2-5; no clear D. The germline gives CDR1 SEHNR, CDR2 FQNEAQ (reference sequence). This CDR3 is 13 amino acids long. Trimming left V 5 bases short and J 5 bases short, with 12 bases between. This CDR3 is CASSPGLRETQYF. The CDR3 region has the DNA TGTGCCAGCAGCCCCGGCCTTCGGGAGACCCAGTACTTC.

V is TRBV27 and J is TRBJ2-7, with D maybe TRBD2 (5 bases). Germline V CDR1 and CDR2: MNHEY, SMNVEV (reference sequence). The length of the CDR3 is 13 residues. The V and J ends lost 1 base and 4 bases respectively, with 8 bases between them. CDR3 protein: CASSLLLGYEQYF. The CDR3 region has the DNA TGTGCCAGCAGTTTATTACTAGGATACGAGCAGTACTTC.

The rearrangement joins TRBV28 to TRBJ2-1; the match to TRBD2 covers 11 bases. From germline, CDR1 is MDHEN and CDR2 SYDVKM. The CDR3 is 15 residues long. V shed 3 bases and J 4 bases; nucleotides not matched to a gene: 2. CDR3 in amino acids: CASSFTSGRYNEQFF. The CDR3 coding sequence is TGTGCCAGCAGTTTCACTAGCGGGAGATACAATGAGCAGTTCTTC.

In its sample, this clone was seen a few times. The V call is TRBV3-1 (or the pseudogene TRBV3-2), the J call TRBJ2-1, with D perhaps matching TRBD2 (5 bases). The CDR3 contains 15 residues. From germline, CDR1 is LGHDT and CDR2 YNNKEL (reference sequence). Deletions cut 0 bases from V and 8 bases from J, with 14 bases between. Here the CDR3 DNA reads TGTGCCAGCAGCCAAGAGGTGAGTAGCGTGGATGAGCAGTTCTTC. Its translation: CASSQEVSSVDEQFF.

The genes are TRBV10-3 and TRBJ1-1, with D perhaps TRBD1 (5 bases). Germline-derived CDR1 and CDR2 are ENHRY and SYGVKD. This CDR3 is built from 14 residues. V was trimmed by 2 bases and J by 3 bases, leaving 10 bases between them. Here the CDR3 DNA reads TGTGCCATCAGTGAGGAACAGGACTACACTGAAGCTTTCTTT. Protein sequence: CAISEEQDYTEAFF.

This chain joins TRBV28 and TRBJ1-4, with 9 bases identical to TRBD1. With V trimmed by 5 bases and J by 8 bases, 6 bases remained unmatched. Looked up from germline, CDR1 is MDHEN and CDR2 is SYDVKM. This CDR3 is 14 amino acids long. The CDR3 DNA is TGTGCCAGCAGTACCGGGACAGGGTACGAAAAACTGTTTTTT. It translates to CASSTGTGYEKLFF.

This chain joins TRBV18 and TRBJ2-5; D is ambiguous. The CDR3 length is 12 residues. V lost 0 bases, J lost 5 bases, and 4 bases lay in between. Germline V gene lookup returns CDR1 KGHSH and CDR2 LQKENI. CDR3 in amino acids: CASSPPGETQYF. The CDR3, as DNA: TGTGCCAGCTCACCACCGGGGGAGACCCAGTACTTC.

This clone was counted a single time. The chain couples TRBV19 to TRBJ2-1; 9 bases map to TRBD2. Germline assignment: CDR1 LNHDA and CDR2 SQIVND (reference sequence). Trimming took 5 bases from V and 3 from J; bases not matched to a gene: 2. The CDR3 runs to 14 residues. Here the CDR3 reads CASSGGGVYNEQFF. CDR3 bases: TGTGCCAGTAGTGGCGGGGGGGTCTACAATGAGCAGTTCTTC.

This clone appeared once. This chain uses TRBV10-2 with TRBJ1-6; the match to TRBD1 covers 7 bases. Germline trimming cut 7 bases from V and 7 bases from J; bases unmatched to any gene: 7. This CDR3 comprises 14 residues. From germline, CDR1 is WSHSY and CDR2 SAAADI. CDR3 nucleotides: TGCGCCAGCACCCCGGGACAGCTCAATTCACCCCTCCACTTT. Its translation: CASTPGQLNSPLHF.

This chain connects TRBV28 to TRBJ1-2; D is uncertain. The germline gives CDR1 MDHEN, CDR2 SYDVKM. Deletions cut 7 bases from V and 2 bases from J, with 11 bases between. The CDR3 extends over 13 amino acids. DNA for the CDR3: TGTGCCAGCACCTTACAGCAGAACTATGGCTACACCTTC. Amino acid sequence: CASTLQQNYGYTF.

The V gene is TRBV27, the J gene TRBJ1-3; TRBD1 aligns across 7 bases. CDR3 length: 15 residues. The germline CDR1 and CDR2 sequences are MNHEY and SMNVEV (reference sequence). V was clipped by 6 bases and J by 0 bases; unmatched bases: 5. The CDR3 is CASSPQGNSGNTIYF. The DNA for the CDR3 is TGTGCCAGCAGCCCACAGGGGAACTCTGGAAACACCATATATTTT.

The rearrangement links TRBV6-1 to TRBJ1-6, with D hard to call. The CDR3 is 16 residues long. Per the germline V gene, CDR1 is MNHNS and CDR2 is SASEGT. Deletions cut 1 base from V and 7 bases from J, with 14 bases between. The chain's CDR3 is CASSEDLGNGNSPLHF. In DNA form, the CDR3 reads TGTGCCAGCAGTGAAGATCTGGGTAACGGAAATTCACCCCTCCACTTT.

J is TRBJ1-5 and V is TRBV7-2; no clear D gene. V lost 0 bases and J 0 bases, leaving 9 bases between the germline ends. Germline assignment: CDR1 SGHTA and CDR2 FQGNSA. The CDR3 contains 16 residues. CDR3 sequence reads: CASSLAHYYSNQPQHF. For the CDR3, the DNA is TGTGCCAGCAGCTTAGCGCACTATTATAGCAATCAGCCCCAGCATTTT.

This rearrangement joins TRBV7-6 to TRBJ1-3; 8 bases map to TRBD1. The V segment lost 2 bases and the J segment 4 bases; nucleotides outside the gene matches: 4. Germline V lookup: CDR1 SGHVS, CDR2 FNYEAQ. CDR3 length: 15 residues. The CDR3 sequence: CASSLQDRAGNTIYF. The CDR3 nucleotides read TGTGCCAGCAGCTTACAGGACAGGGCCGGAAACACCATATATTTT.

V gene TRBV12-3 or TRBV12-4 combines with J gene TRBJ2-7; no clear D gene. Trimming pared 1 base from V and 4 bases from J, leaving 8 bases between. The CDR3 sequence is 13 residues long. In DNA, the CDR3 is TGTGCCAGCAGTTTAGTGGCAGAATACGAGCAGTACTTC. This gives the protein CASSLVAEYEQYF.

This clone was recorded once. This chain links TRBV9 with TRBJ2-7, with 7 bases aligning to TRBD2. Trimming took 0 bases from V and 4 from J; bases not matched to a gene: 7. CDR3 length: 15 residues. Germline V gene sequence: CDR1 SGDLS, CDR2 YYNGEE. In nucleotides, the CDR3 is TGTGCCAGCAGCGTAGACACGGGGGGTTGGTACGAGCAGTACTTC. It is translated as CASSVDTGGWYEQYF.

V is TRBV19 and J is TRBJ1-3; TRBD1 is a possible D gene (6 bases). CDR3 length: 16 residues. Trimming took off 7 bases at V and 1 base at J, with 17 bases between the two ends. In germline, CDR1 is LNHDA, CDR2 SQIVND (reference sequence). For the CDR3, the DNA is TGTGCCAGTACCCCGTCACAGGGTTGGTCTGGAAACACCATATATTTT. This encodes CASTPSQGWSGNTIYF.

This clone was recorded once. The J gene is TRBJ2-5, the V gene TRBV7-7; D is possibly TRBD1 (5 bases). Looked up from germline, CDR1 is SSHAT and CDR2 is FNYEAQ (reference sequence). The CDR3 totals 15 residues. The V end was cut by 5 bases, the J end by 2 bases, with 15 bases between. CDR3 sequence: CASSPGRGQQETQYF. The CDR3 DNA reads as TGTGCCAGCAGCCCGGGTAGGGGTCAACAAGAGACCCAGTACTTC. Complete variable domain (other parts from reference TRBV7-7 and TRBJ2-5): GAGVSQSPRYKVTKRGQDVTLRCDPISSHATLYWYQQALGQGPEFLTYFNYEAQPDKSGLPSDRFSAERPEGSISTLTIQRTEQRDSAMYRCASSPGRGQQETQYFGPGTRLLVL.

V gene TRBV6-6 combines with J gene TRBJ2-1; a possible D gene is TRBD2 (6 bases). This CDR3 spans 14 amino acids. The germline gives CDR1 MNHNY, CDR2 SVGAGI (reference sequence). V lost 0 bases and J lost 7, with 10 bases in between. The CDR3: CASSYSGGRNEQFF. The CDR3 coding sequence is TGTGCCAGCAGTTACTCGGGAGGACGAAATGAGCAGTTCTTC.